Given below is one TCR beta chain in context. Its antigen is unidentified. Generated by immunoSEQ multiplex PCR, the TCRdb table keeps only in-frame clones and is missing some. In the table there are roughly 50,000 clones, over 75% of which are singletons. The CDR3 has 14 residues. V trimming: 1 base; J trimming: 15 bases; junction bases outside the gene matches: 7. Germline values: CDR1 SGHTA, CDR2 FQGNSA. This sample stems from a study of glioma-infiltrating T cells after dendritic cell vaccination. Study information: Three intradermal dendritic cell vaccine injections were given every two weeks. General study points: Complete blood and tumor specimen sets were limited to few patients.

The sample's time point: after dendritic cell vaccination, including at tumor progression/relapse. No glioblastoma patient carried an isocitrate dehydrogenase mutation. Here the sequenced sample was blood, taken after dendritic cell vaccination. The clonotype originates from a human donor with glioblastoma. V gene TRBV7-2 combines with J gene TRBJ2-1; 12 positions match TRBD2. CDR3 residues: CASSLGLAGDGRFF. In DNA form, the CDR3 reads TGTGCCAGCAGCTTAGGACTAGCGGGAGATGGGCGGTTCTTC. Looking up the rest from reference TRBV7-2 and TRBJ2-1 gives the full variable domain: GAGVSQSPSNKVTEKGKDVELRCDPISGHTALYWYRQSLGQGLEFLIYFQGNSAPDKSGLPSDRFSAERTGGSVSTLTIQRTQQEDSAVYLCASSLGLAGDGRFFGPGTRLTVL.